The 24 T cell receptor beta chains listed next were all sequenced from one sample in a study of blood T cell repertoires in COVID-19. The protocol was immunoSEQ multiplex PCR, while the TCRdb copy is restricted to in-frame clones and leaves out a portion. The table has tens of thousands of clones, more than 85% seen once; the top ten hold 5.5% to 6.5%. The sample was peripheral blood. Receptors were obtained from a man aged 45-65 years with active COVID-19.

The V gene is TRBV19, the J gene TRBJ1-6; D is undetermined. This CDR3 region has 15 residues. The V gene's germline CDR1 is LNHDA and CDR2 SQIVND (reference sequence). Trimming shortened V by 4 bases and J by 1 base, and 8 bases separated the two germline ends. The CDR3: CASSNRESYNSPLHF. DNA for the CDR3: TGTGCCAGTAGTAATCGCGAGTCCTATAATTCACCCCTCCACTTT.

This rearrangement joins TRBV5-4 to TRBJ1-6; 10 bases fit TRBD1. CDR3 length: 14 residues. Germline lookup yields CDR1 SGHNT and CDR2 YYREEE (reference sequence). The J segment lost 10 bases and the V segment lost 2 bases, leaving 3 bases of the junction unmatched. CDR3 nucleotides: TGTGCCAGCAGCTTCGACAGGGGGCTGTCACCCCTCCACTTT. This gives the protein CASSFDRGLSPLHF. Using reference TRBV5-4 and TRBJ1-6 for the parts outside the CDR3, the full variable domain is ETGVTQSPTHLIKTRGQQVTLRCSSQSGHNTVSWYQQALGQGPQFIFQYYREEENGRGNFPPRFSGLQFPNYSSELNVNALELDDSALYLCASSFDRGLSPLHFGNGTRLTVT.

The chain combines TRBV4-2 with TRBJ1-1; D unclear. The CDR3 spans 15 residues. Trimming pared 0 bases from V and 8 bases from J, leaving 16 bases between. Per germline, CDR1 LGHNA and CDR2 YNFKEQ. CDR3 sequence reads: CASSQEGYGGREAFF. The CDR3 bases are TGTGCCAGCAGCCAAGAGGGTTATGGAGGGCGAGAAGCTTTCTTT.

The chain employs TRBV6-5 and TRBJ2-6; D is unresolved. Trimming pared 4 bases from V and 1 base from J, leaving 11 bases between. Looked up from germline, CDR1 is MNHEY and CDR2 is SVGAGI. The CDR3 loop spans 16 amino acids. The CDR3 region has the DNA TGTGCCAGCAGTTCAATCACTTTTTCTGGGGCCAACGTCCTGACTTTC. It encodes CASSSITFSGANVLTF.

This clone is categorized as medium-sized (0.01 to 0.1%). V and J are TRBV28 and TRBJ2-2; a weak D match, TRBD1 (5 bases). Deletions cut 5 bases from V and 4 bases from J, with 11 bases between. CDR3 length equals 14 residues. Germline V gene lookup returns CDR1 MDHEN and CDR2 SYDVKM. The CDR3 DNA is TGTGCCAGCAGTCCGGACATAACCACCGGGGAGCTGTTTTTT. Its translation is CASSPDITTGELFF.

The chain recombines TRBV19 with TRBJ2-1; 8 positions match TRBD2. Losses at the gene ends were 5 bases for V and 10 bases for J; bases not matched to a gene: 4. The CDR3 covers 12 residues. Germline V lookup: CDR1 LNHDA, CDR2 SQIVND (reference sequence). The CDR3 reads CASSLASGEQFF. The CDR3 DNA reads as TGTGCCAGTAGTCTGGCTAGCGGGGAGCAGTTCTTC.

The chain carries TRBV27 and TRBJ2-1, with 11 nucleotides matching TRBD2. V shed 10 bases and J 5 bases; nucleotides not matched to a gene: 10. Germline V gene data show CDR1 as MNHEY and CDR2 as SMNVEV (reference sequence). The CDR3 has 15 residues. Here the CDR3 reads CANGRLAGLNNEQFF. DNA of the CDR3: TGTGCCAATGGAAGACTAGCGGGACTCAACAATGAGCAGTTCTTC.

The chain uses TRBV4-1 and TRBJ2-7; D gene unclear. The germline gives CDR1 MGHRA, CDR2 YSYEKL. V was cut by 0 bases and J by 1 base, with 13 bases left in between. This CDR3 has 16 amino acids. The CDR3 coding sequence is TGCGCCAGCAGCCAAGACGCCCAGCGATTATCCTACGAGCAGTACTTC. It translates to CASSQDAQRLSYEQYF.

Written as DNA, the CDR3 is TGTGCCAGCATTGGCGTGCGGGGCGCTTTCTTT. Its protein product is CASIGVRGAFF. This chain uses TRBV19 with TRBJ1-1; possibly TRBD1 for D (5 bases). The CDR3 runs to 11 residues. CDR1 is LNHDA and CDR2 is SQIVND in the germline V gene (reference sequence). V was cut by 9 bases and J by 11 bases, with 16 bases left in between.

J is TRBJ2-1 and V is TRBV4-2; maybe TRBD2 (5 bases). The germline V gene encodes CDR1 LGHNA and CDR2 YNFKEQ. V was clipped by 3 bases and J by 5 bases, with 8 bases between them. The length of the CDR3 is 13 residues. CDR3 amino acids: CASSQRANNEQFF. The CDR3 DNA follows: TGTGCCAGCAGCCAGCGGGCCAACAATGAGCAGTTCTTC.

This clone was found once. The V gene is TRBV3-1 (or the pseudogene TRBV3-2), the J gene TRBJ1-2; TRBD1 is a possible D gene (5 bases). V lost 2 bases, J lost 8 bases, and 15 bases lay in between. The germline V gene has CDR1 LGHDT and CDR2 YNNKEL (reference sequence). The CDR3 sequence is 14 residues long. The CDR3 region is CASSQWAGMYGYTF. For the CDR3, the DNA is TGTGCCAGCAGCCAATGGGCAGGGATGTACGGCTACACCTTC.

The chain uses TRBV30 and TRBJ1-5; TRBD1 agrees at 7 bases. V was pared by 2 bases and J by 3 bases, with 4 bases of the junction left unmatched. Germline CDR1 and CDR2: GTSNPN and SVGIG (reference sequence). This CDR3 spans 14 amino acids. The CDR3 bases are TGTGCCTGGAGTCTCACAGGGGACAATCAGCCCCAGCATTTT. This gives the protein CAWSLTGDNQPQHF.

J is TRBJ2-5 and V is TRBV4-1; 10 bases agree with TRBD2. This CDR3 region has 18 residues. After removal of 0 bases from V and 6 bases from J, the junction contained 13 bases not matched to a gene. Germline CDR1 and CDR2: MGHRA and YSYEKL. The CDR3 sequence: CASSQDPGAGGFRQTQYF. CDR3 DNA: TGCGCCAGCAGCCAAGATCCTGGAGCGGGAGGGTTTCGACAGACCCAGTACTTC.

The chain couples TRBV27 to TRBJ2-7, with D tentatively TRBD1 (6 bases). The CDR3 covers 12 residues. Per germline, CDR1 MNHEY and CDR2 SMNVEV (reference sequence). Trimming removed 4 bases from V and 11 bases from J, with 15 bases in between. CDR3 loop: CASSSSLRGEYF. CDR3 coding DNA: TGTGCCAGCAGTTCGAGCCTCAGGGGTGAGTACTTC.

The chain joins TRBV4-2 to TRBJ2-2, with D possibly matching TRBD1 (6 bases). Trimming removed 6 bases from V and 6 bases from J, with 17 bases in between. The CDR3 is 15 residues long. The germline V gene encodes CDR1 LGHNA and CDR2 YNFKEQ. Written as DNA, the CDR3 is TGTGCCAGCAGGGCTCAAACAGGGTCTCCCGGGGAGCTGTTTTTT. Residues: CASRAQTGSPGELFF.

The chain links TRBV6-6 to TRBJ1-1, with TRBD1 matching over 11 bases. After removal of 6 bases from V and 6 bases from J, the junction contained 9 bases not matched to a gene. Germline values: CDR1 MNHNY, CDR2 SVGAGI (reference sequence). This CDR3 comprises 15 residues. CDR3 loop: CASRPWDRGVAEAFF. CDR3 nucleotides: TGTGCCAGCAGGCCTTGGGACAGGGGGGTCGCTGAAGCTTTCTTT.

The chain is built from TRBV14 and TRBJ2-7; 9 nucleotides agree with TRBD2. CDR1 SGHDN and CDR2 FVKESK come from the germline V gene. J gave up 3 bases and V 4 bases, and 22 bases lay outside the gene matches. The CDR3 is 20 residues long. The CDR3 region has the DNA TGTGCCAGCAGCCTGCATGAGGTCAGGCTAGCGGGAAAACGCAGCTACGAGCAGTACTTC. Protein: CASSLHEVRLAGKRSYEQYF.

J is TRBJ2-7 and V is TRBV6-2 or TRBV6-3; 11 nucleotides match TRBD1. CDR1 is MNHEY, CDR2 SVGEGT, per germline. CDR3 length: 16 residues. The V gene end was trimmed by 5 bases and the J gene end by 2 bases; junction bases not matched to a gene: 8. The CDR3 protein is CASSPVPGQGAYEQYF. The CDR3 DNA reads as TGTGCCAGCAGTCCCGTACCGGGACAGGGGGCCTACGAGCAGTACTTC.

The chain carries TRBV30 and TRBJ2-2; perhaps TRBD2 as D (5 bases). The CDR3 covers 13 residues. Germline CDR1 and CDR2: GTSNPN and SVGIG (reference sequence). V was clipped by 0 bases and J by 8 bases, with 10 bases between them. CDR3 nucleotide sequence: TGTGCCTGGAGTGTAGGTGGGAGTGGGGAGCTGTTTTTT. Protein sequence: CAWSVGGSGELFF. The variable domain in full, completed from reference TRBV30 and TRBJ2-2, reads SQTIHQWPATLVQPVGSPLSLECTVEGTSNPNLYWYRQAAGRGLQLLFYSVGIGQISSEVPQNLSASRPQDRQFILSSKKLLLSDSGFYLCAWSVGGSGELFFGEGSRLTVL.

This clone showed up just once. The rearrangement links TRBV5-4 to TRBJ2-2; a weak D match, TRBD1 (5 bases). The CDR3 extends over 15 amino acids. Germline CDR1 and CDR2: SGHNT and YYREEE (reference sequence). Trimming took off 4 bases at V and 6 bases at J, with 16 bases between the two ends. The CDR3 reads CASSPLRGGAGELFF. The CDR3 DNA reads TGTGCCAGCAGCCCTCTTAGGGGTGGCGCCGGGGAGCTGTTTTTT.

CDR3 protein: CAWSVGAASLNEQFF. As DNA, the CDR3 is TGTGCCTGGAGTGTAGGGGCAGCCAGCCTGAATGAGCAGTTCTTC. This chain joins TRBV30 and TRBJ2-1; TRBD1 might be the D (5 bases). Germline CDR1 GTSNPN, CDR2 SVGIG (reference sequence). The ends were cut back, 0 bases at V and 7 bases at J, with 16 bases in the middle. CDR3 length: 15 amino acids.

The chain recombines TRBV19 with TRBJ1-4; 7 nucleotides align to TRBD1. V shed 7 bases, J shed 6 bases, and the junction held 5 bases outside the gene matches. The CDR3 contains 13 residues. Germline V gene data show CDR1 as LNHDA and CDR2 as SQIVND (reference sequence). Here the CDR3 DNA reads TGTGCCAGTAAAGGAGACAGGGATGAAAAACTGTTTTTT. It specifies CASKGDRDEKLFF.

The gene calls are TRBV7-2 and TRBJ2-1; TRBD2 might be the D (5 bases). This CDR3 is built from 14 residues. The V gene's germline CDR1 is SGHTA and CDR2 FQGNSA. Trimming cost V 5 bases and J 8 bases, with 16 bases left between them. The CDR3 loop is CASSLGNGMDEQFF. The CDR3 DNA is TGTGCCAGCAGCCTGGGGAACGGGATGGATGAGCAGTTCTTC.

The chain joins TRBV2 to TRBJ1-5, with TRBD1 matching over 9 bases. Looked up from germline, CDR1 is SNHLY and CDR2 is FYNNEI. J gave up 7 bases and V 4 bases, and 5 bases lay outside the gene matches. The CDR3 is 14 residues long. CDR3 DNA sequence: TGTGCCAGCAGTGTCCGGGACAGGGTACAGCCCCAGCATTTT. Protein: CASSVRDRVQPQHF.